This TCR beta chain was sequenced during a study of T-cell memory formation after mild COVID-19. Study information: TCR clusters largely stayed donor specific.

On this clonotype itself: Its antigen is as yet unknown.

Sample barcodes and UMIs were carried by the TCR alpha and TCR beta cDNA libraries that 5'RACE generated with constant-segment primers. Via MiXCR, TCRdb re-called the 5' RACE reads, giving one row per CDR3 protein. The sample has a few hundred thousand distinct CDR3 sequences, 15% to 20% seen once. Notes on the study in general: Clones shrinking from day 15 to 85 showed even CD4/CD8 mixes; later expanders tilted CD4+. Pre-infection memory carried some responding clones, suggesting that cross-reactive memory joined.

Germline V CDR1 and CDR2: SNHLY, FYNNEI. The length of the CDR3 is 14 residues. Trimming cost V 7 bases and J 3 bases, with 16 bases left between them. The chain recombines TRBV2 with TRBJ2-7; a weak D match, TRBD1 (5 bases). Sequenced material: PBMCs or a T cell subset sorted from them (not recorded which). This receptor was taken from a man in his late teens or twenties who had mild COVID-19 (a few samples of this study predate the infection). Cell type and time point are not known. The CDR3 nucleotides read TGTGCCAGCACACGCAGGCAGGGAAACTACGAGCAGTACGTC. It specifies CASTRRQGNYEQYV.